Here is one TCR beta chain with its context. This entry comes from a study of blood T cell repertoires in COVID-19. With 7 bases removed from V and 8 bases from J, the gap between germline ends came to 14 bases. This CDR3 spans 13 amino acids. The data were produced by immunoSEQ multiplex PCR, yet TCRdb's version contains in-frame clones alone and is incomplete. Of about 100,000 clones listed, 75% to 90% are singletons. The rearrangement uses TRBV12-3 or TRBV12-4 and TRBJ1-4; weak D call: TRBD1 (5 bases). Sequenced input: peripheral blood. The receptor comes from a woman aged 50 to 60 with COVID-19, enrolled during active disease. CDR3 protein: CASTIDRFEKLFF. DNA of the CDR3: TGTGCCAGCACCATTGACAGATTCGAAAAACTGTTTTTT.